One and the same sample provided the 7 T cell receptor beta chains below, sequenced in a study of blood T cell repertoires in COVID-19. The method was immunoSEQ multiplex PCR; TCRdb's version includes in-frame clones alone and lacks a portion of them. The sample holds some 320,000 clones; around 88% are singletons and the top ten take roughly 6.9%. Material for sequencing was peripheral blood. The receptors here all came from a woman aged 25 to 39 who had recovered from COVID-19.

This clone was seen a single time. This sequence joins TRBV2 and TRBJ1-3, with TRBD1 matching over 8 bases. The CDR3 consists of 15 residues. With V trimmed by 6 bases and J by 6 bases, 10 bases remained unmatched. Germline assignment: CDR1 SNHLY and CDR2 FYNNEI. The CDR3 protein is CASSVGQGRENTIYF. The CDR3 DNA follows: TGTGCCAGCAGCGTAGGACAGGGCCGTGAAAACACCATATATTTT.

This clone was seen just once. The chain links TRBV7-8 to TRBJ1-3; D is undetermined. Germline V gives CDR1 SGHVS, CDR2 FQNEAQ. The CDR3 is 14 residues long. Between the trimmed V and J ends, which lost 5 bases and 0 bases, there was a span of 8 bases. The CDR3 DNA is TGTGCCAGCAGCCGACACTACTCTGGAAACACCATATATTTT. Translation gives CASSRHYSGNTIYF.

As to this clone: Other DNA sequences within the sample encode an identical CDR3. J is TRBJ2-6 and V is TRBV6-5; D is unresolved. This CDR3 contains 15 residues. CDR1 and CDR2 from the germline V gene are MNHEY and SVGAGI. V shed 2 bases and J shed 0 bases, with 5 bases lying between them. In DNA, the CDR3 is TGTGCCAGCAGTTACCACAGCTCTGGGGCCAACGTCCTGACTTTC. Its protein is CASSYHSSGANVLTF.

In DNA, the CDR3 is TGTGCCAGCAGCGTAGATTTGTCACGTTCTGCGTACCAGTTCTTC. Translated: CASSVDLSRSAYQFF. The chain uses TRBV9 and TRBJ2-1, with D unclear. V was cut by 0 bases and J by 13 bases, with 20 bases left in between. The CDR3 extends over 15 amino acids. Germline V gene sequence: CDR1 SGDLS, CDR2 YYNGEE.

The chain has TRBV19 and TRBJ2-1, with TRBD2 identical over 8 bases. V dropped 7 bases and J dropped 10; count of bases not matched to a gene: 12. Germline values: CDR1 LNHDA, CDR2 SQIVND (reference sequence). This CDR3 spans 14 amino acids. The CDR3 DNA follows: TGTGCCAGTACAAAAAGCGAAAGGACTAGCGAGCAGTTCTTC. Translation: CASTKSERTSEQFF.

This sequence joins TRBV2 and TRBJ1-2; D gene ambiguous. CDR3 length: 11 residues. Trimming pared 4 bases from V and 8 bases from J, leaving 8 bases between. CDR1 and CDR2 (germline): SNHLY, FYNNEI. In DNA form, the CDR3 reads TGTGCCAGCAGTGTATTTCTCGGCTACACCTTC. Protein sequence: CASSVFLGYTF.

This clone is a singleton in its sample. The CDR3 sequence: CATSASPGRSDTGELFF. The DNA for the CDR3 is TGTGCCACCAGTGCCTCCCCTGGCAGGTCAGACACCGGGGAGCTGTTTTTT. V and J are TRBV24-1 and TRBJ2-2; the D is unclear. This CDR3 is built from 17 residues. Germline V gene lookup returns CDR1 KGHDR and CDR2 SFDVKD. Trimming left V 5 bases short and J 3 bases short, with 18 bases between.